This T cell receptor beta chain was profiled in a study of TIL therapy for anti-PD-1-resistant metastatic lung cancer. Notes on the study in general: This highly selected cohort may not generalize to typical lung cancer patients. Many TIL product clones were absent from baseline tumor, suggesting clonal contraction.

This was the immunoSEQ v3 assay. Sequenced by immunoSEQ multiplex PCR; TCRdb stores in-frame clones only, minus some. Of approximately 95,000 clones listed, 50% to 70% are singletons. Germline lookup yields CDR1 MDHEN and CDR2 SYDVKM. Trimming cost V 6 bases and J 7 bases, with 12 bases left between them. This CDR3 region has 12 residues. Points on this clone: Antigen specificity is unknown.

As to time point: pre-treatment sample, taken before nivolumab and TIL therapy. Most excised metastases sampled were pleural nodules or supraclavicular lymph nodes. Progressing patients received lymphodepletion, expanded TIL infusion and IL-2. The V call is TRBV28, the J call TRBJ1-2, with D perhaps matching TRBD1 (5 bases). The sequence was collected from a person aged 25 to 85 with non-small cell lung cancer. Here the sequenced sample was tumor tissue, taken at baseline. The CDR3, as DNA: TGTGCCAGCAGCCCAGGGTTCCGTGGCTACACCTTC. Its protein product is CASSPGFRGYTF.